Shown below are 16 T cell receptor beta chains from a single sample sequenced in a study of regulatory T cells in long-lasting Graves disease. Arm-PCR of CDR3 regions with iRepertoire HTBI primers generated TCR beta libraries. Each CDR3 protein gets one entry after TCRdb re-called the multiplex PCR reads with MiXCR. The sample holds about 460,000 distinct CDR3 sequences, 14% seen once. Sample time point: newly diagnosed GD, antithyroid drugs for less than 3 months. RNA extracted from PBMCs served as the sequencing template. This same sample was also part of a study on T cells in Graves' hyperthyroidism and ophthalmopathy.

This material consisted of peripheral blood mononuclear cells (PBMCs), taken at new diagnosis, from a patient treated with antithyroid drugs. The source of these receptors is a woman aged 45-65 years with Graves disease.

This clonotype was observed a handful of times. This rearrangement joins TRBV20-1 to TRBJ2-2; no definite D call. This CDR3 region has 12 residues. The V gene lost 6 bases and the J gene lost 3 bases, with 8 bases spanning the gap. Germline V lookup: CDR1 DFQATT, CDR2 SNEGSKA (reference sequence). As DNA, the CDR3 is TGCAGTGCCAGTGGCTACACCGGGGAGCTGTTTTTT. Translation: CSASGYTGELFF.

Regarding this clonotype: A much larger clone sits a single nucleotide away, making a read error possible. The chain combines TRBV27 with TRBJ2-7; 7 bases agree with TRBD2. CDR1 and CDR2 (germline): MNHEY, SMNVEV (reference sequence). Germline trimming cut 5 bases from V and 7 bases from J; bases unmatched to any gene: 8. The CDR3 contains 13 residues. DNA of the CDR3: TGTGCCAGCAGTAGCGGGAATTACAATGAGCAGTACTTC. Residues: CASSSGNYNEQYF.

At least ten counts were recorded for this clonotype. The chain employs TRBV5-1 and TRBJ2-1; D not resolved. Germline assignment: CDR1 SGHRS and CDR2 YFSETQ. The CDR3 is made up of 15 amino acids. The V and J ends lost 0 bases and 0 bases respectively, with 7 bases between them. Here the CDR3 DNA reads TGCGCCAGCAGCTTGGAGACGAACTCCTACAATGAGCAGTTCTTC. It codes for CASSLETNSYNEQFF.

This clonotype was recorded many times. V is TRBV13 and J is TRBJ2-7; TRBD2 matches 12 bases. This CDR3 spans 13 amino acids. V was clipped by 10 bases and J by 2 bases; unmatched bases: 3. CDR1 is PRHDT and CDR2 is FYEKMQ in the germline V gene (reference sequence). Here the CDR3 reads CATSSGRAYEQYF. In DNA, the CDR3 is TGTGCCACCTCTAGCGGGAGGGCCTACGAGCAGTACTTC.

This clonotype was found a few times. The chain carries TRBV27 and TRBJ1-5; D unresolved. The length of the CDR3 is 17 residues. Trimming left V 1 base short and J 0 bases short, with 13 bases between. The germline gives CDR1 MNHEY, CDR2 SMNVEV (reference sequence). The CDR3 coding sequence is TGTGCCAGCAGTTTATATTCCCCGGGCGCTAGCAATCAGCCCCAGCATTTT. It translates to CASSLYSPGASNQPQHF.

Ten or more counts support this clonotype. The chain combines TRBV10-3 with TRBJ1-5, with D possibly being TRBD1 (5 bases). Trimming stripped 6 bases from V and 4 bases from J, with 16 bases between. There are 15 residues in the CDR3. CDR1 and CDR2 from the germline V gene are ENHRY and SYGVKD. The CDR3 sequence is CAISADRPGNQPQHF. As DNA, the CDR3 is TGTGCCATCAGCGCCGACAGACCGGGAAATCAGCCCCAGCATTTT.

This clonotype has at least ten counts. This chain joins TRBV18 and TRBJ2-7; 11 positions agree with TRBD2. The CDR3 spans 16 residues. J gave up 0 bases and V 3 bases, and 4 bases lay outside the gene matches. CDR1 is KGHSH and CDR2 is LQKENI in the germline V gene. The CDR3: CASSPYTSGSSYEQYF. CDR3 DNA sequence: TGTGCCAGCTCACCCTATACTAGCGGGAGCTCCTACGAGCAGTACTTC.

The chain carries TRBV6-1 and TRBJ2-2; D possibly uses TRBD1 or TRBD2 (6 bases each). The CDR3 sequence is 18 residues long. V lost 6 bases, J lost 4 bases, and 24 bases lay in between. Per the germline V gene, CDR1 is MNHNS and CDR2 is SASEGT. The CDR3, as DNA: TGTGCCAGCAGCCCGAACCCCGTTGTGAGGGGGGTCACCGGGGAGCTGTTTTTT. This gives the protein CASSPNPVVRGVTGELFF.

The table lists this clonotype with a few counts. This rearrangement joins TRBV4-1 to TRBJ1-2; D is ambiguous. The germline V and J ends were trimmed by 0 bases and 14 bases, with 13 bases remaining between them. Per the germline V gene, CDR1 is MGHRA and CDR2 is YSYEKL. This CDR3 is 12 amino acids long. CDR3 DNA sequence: TGCGCCAGCAGCCAAGATTTCCAGCTTTCGACCTTC. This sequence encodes CASSQDFQLSTF.

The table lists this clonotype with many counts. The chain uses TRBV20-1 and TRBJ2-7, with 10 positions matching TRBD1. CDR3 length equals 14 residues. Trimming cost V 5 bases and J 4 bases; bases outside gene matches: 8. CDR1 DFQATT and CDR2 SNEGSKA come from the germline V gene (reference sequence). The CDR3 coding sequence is TGCAGTGCTGAGGGGGACAGGGGATCTTACGAGCAGTACTTC. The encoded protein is CSAEGDRGSYEQYF.

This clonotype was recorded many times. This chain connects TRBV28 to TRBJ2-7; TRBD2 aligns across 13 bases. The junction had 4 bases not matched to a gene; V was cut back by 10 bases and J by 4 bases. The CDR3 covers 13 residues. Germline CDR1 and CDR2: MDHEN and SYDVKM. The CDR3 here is CATGTSGIYEQYF. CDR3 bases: TGTGCCACGGGGACTAGCGGGATTTACGAGCAGTACTTC.

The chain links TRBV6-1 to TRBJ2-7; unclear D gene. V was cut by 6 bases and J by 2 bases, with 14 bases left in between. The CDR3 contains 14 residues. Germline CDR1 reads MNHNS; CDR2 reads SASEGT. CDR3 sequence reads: CASRPVGGTYEQYF. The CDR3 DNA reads TGTGCCAGCAGACCCGTGGGCGGAACCTACGAGCAGTACTTC.

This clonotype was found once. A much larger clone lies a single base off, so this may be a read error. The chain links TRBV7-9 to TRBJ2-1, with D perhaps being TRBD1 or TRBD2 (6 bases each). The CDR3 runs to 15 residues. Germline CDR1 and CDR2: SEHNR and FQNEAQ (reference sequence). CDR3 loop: CASSINTGTLNEQLF. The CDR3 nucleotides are TGTGCCAGCAGCATAAATACAGGGACTCTTAATGAGCAGCTCTTC. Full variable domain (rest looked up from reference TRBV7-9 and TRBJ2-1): DTGVSQNPRHKITKRGQNVTFRCDPISEHNRLYWYRQTLGQGPEFLTYFQNEAQLEKSRLLSDRFSAERPKGSFSTLEIQRTEQGDSAMYLCASSINTGTLNEQLFGPGTRLTVL.

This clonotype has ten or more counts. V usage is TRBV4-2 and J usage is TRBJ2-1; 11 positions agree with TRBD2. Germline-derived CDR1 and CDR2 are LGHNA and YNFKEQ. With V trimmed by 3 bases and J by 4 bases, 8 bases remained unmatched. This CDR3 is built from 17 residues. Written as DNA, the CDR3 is TGTGCCAGCAGCCAGGCCGTAGCGGGAGGGATATACAATGAGCAGTTCTTC. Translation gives CASSQAVAGGIYNEQFF.

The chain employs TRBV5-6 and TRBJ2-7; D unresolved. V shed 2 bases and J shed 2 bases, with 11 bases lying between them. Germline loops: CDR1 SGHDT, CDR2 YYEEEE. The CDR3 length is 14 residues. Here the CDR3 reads CASSFTGSPYEQYF. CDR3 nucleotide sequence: TGTGCCAGCAGCTTTACGGGCAGCCCCTACGAGCAGTACTTC.

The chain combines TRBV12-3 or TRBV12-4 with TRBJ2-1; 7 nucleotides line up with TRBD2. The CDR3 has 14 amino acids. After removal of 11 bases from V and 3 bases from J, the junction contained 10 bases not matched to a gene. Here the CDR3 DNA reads TGTGCCGCGCAGGGAGGGCCGGGCTACAATGAGCAGTTCTTC. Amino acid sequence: CAAQGGPGYNEQFF.